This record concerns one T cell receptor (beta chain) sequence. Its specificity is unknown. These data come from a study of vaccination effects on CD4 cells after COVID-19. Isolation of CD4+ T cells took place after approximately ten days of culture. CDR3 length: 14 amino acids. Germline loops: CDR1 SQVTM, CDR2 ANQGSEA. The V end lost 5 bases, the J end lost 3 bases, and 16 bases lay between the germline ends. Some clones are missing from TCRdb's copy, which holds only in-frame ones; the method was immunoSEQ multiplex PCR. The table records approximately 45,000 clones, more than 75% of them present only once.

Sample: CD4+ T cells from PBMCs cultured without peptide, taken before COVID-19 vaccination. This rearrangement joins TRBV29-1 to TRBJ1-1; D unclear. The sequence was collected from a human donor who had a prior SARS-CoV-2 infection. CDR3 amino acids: CSVMEGWAYTEAFF. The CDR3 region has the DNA TGCAGCGTTATGGAGGGCTGGGCGTACACTGAAGCTTTCTTT.